This T cell receptor (beta chain) was recorded in a study of cytomegalovirus exposure and HLA in healthy donors. Germline V gene data show CDR1 as MNHNS and CDR2 as SASEGT. This CDR3 is 14 amino acids long. Trimming took off 2 bases at V and 2 bases at J, with 10 bases between the two ends. Sequencing was performed with immunoSEQ multiplex PCR; in TCRdb, only in-frame clones are kept and a portion is missing. This repertoire shows 150,000 to 200,000 clones, roughly 82% found once; its top ten account for over 1.1%. Sequencing was carried out using PBMCs. The rearrangement uses TRBV6-1 and TRBJ2-7; a possible D gene is TRBD2 (5 bases). This sequence originates from a woman younger than 30 in good health and CMV-seronegative. The CDR3 region is CASSEQRATYEQYF. The CDR3 DNA sequence: TGTGCCAGCAGTGAACAGAGGGCGACCTACGAGCAGTACTTC.